This entry is about one T cell receptor beta chain. Its antigen is as yet unknown. The PCR employed 60 Vbeta primers together with 13 Jbeta primers. The method was immunoSEQ multiplex PCR; TCRdb's version includes in-frame clones alone and lacks a portion of them. The sample holds 100,000 to 150,000 clones, roughly four fifths seen once. The sample originates from a study of cytomegalovirus exposure and HLA in healthy donors. General study points: Researchers reported from a later analysis that most CMV-associated TCR beta chains appeared HLA-restricted. Of the V segments, some could not be distinguished, including TRBV6-2 and TRBV6-3, and were excluded.

The V end was cut by 3 bases, the J end by 0 bases, with 14 bases between. CDR1 is GTSNPN, CDR2 SVGIG, per germline (reference sequence). CDR3 length: 15 amino acids. The receptor comes from a girl aged 2-10 years in good health and CMV-seronegative. The specimen sequenced was PBMCs. V usage is TRBV30 and J usage is TRBJ1-2, with D unclear. The CDR3 here is CAWRLAGRANYGYTF. CDR3 DNA: TGTGCCTGGAGATTAGCGGGGAGGGCTAACTATGGCTACACCTTC.